The clone carrying this T cell receptor beta chain has ten or more counts. Its antigen remains unknown. Then a second PCR, running about 7 to 11 cycles, was carried out with a sample-barcoded 5' primer and a J-beta primer mix. A single record per CDR3 protein comes from TCRdb applying MiXCR to the 5' RACE reads. The sample has around 1.5 million distinct CDR3 sequences; almost 35% are singletons. The sample comes from a study of blood T cells in healthy people across ages. Overall study findings and caveats: Naive and antigen-experienced cells could not be conclusively compared, given unsorted PBMCs.

The sequenced material came from blood. The sequence was collected from a woman aged 25-40 years in good health.

CDR3 bases: TGCAGTGCTACCGGGGGTGTAGCGGGCGATACCTACGAGCAGTACTTC. Translated, it gives CSATGGVAGDTYEQYF. This sequence joins TRBV20-1 and TRBJ2-7; 7 nucleotides line up with TRBD2. The CDR3 extends over 16 amino acids. V was clipped by 4 bases and J by 2 bases; unmatched bases: 14. CDR1 is DFQATT, CDR2 SNEGSKA, per germline (reference sequence).